The rows below give T cell receptor beta chains drawn from one sample of a study of T cell clones after liver transplantation. TCRdb keeps only in-frame clones here, not all; method: immunoSEQ multiplex PCR. Of 90,000 to 120,000 clones listed, more than 75% are singletons. Specimen: CD4+ T cells from blood, collected before liver transplant. Source of these receptors: a human donor who received a liver transplant. Both conserved end residues are part of each CDR3. Each record gives: clone size, D gene, V gene, J gene, CDR3 DNA, CDR3 protein. A D gene is named only where the DNA matches it firmly. The size of a clone is reported for some rows only, either as once, few or many, or as a class for expanded clones.

-	TRBD2	TRBV7-6	TRBJ2-7	TGTGCCAGCAGCTTAGGACTAGCGGGTACCTACGAGCAGTACTTC	CASSLGLAGTYEQYF
-	-	TRBV11-1	TRBJ1-1	TGTGCCAGCAGCTTTACAGCCATGAACACTGAAGCTTTCTTT	CASSFTAMNTEAFF
-	-	TRBV7-9	TRBJ2-6	TGTGCCAGCAGCTTAGAGGCCTCTGGGGCCAACGTCCTGACTTTC	CASSLEASGANVLTF
many	-	TRBV10-1	TRBJ1-6	TGCGCCAGCATTAGGGATTCACCCCTCCACTTT	CASIRDSPLHF
-	-	TRBV5-6	TRBJ1-3	TGTGCCAGCAGCGTCGGGACGACCTTTCTGGGAAACACCATATATTTT	CASSVGTTFLGNTIYF
-	-	TRBV18	TRBJ1-2	TGTGCCAGCTCACCGGAGGGCCTTGGCTATGGCTACACCTTC	CASSPEGLGYGYTF
medium-sized	-	TRBV4-3	TRBJ1-2	TGCGCCAGCAGCCAAGACATCATCCCTGGAAACTATGGCTACACCTTC	CASSQDIIPGNYGYTF
-	TRBD1	TRBV19	TRBJ2-4	TGTGCCAGTAGTCCGGGACAGTTAATACGTCCCAAAAACATTCAGTACTTC	CASSPGQLIRPKNIQYF
-	TRBD2	TRBV7-2	TRBJ2-1	TGTGCCAGCAGCTTAGACCTCTCTGGGAGGGGCAATGAGCAGTTCTTC	CASSLDLSGRGNEQFF
-	-	TRBV9	TRBJ1-6	TGTGCCAGCAGCCCGTCGGGACATCGGACTTCACCCCTCCACTTT	CASSPSGHRTSPLHF
once	TRBD2	TRBV6-5	TRBJ2-7	TGTGCCAGCAGACCCCGCCCAGCGGGAGGCGAGCAGTACTTC	CASRPRPAGGEQYF
-	-	TRBV6-1	TRBJ2-6	TGTGCCAGCAGAGTTGGGGGCTCTGGGGCCAACGTCCTGACTTTC	CASRVGGSGANVLTF
-	TRBD2	TRBV2	TRBJ2-2	TGTGCCAGCGACCCCGGACTAGGCGGGGGGGAGCTGTTTTTT	CASDPGLGGGELFF
-	-	TRBV10-3	TRBJ1-5	TGTGCCATCAGTGATTTTGATAGCAATCAGCCCCAGCATTTT	CAISDFDSNQPQHF
-	-	TRBV7-3	TRBJ2-3	TGTGCCAGCAGCTTGCCTAGCACAGATACGCAGTATTTT	CASSLPSTDTQYF
-	TRBD2	TRBV11-2	TRBJ2-7	TGTGCCAGCAGCCCCACTAGCGGGAATTCCTACGAGCAGTACTTC	CASSPTSGNSYEQYF
-	-	TRBV7-6	TRBJ1-3	TGTGCCAGCAGCCCACGGGCACGGACCCTCTCTGGAAACACCATATATTTT	CASSPRARTLSGNTIYF
once	-	TRBV4-2	TRBJ2-1	TGTGCCAGCAGCCGTTCCGGGACCAACCCTCAAGGCAATGAGCAGTTCTTC	CASSRSGTNPQGNEQFF
-	-	TRBV28	TRBJ2-7	TGTGCCAGCAGTTTACCCAGGGCTCCCTACGAGCAGTACTTC	CASSLPRAPYEQYF
once	TRBD2	TRBV7-8	TRBJ2-2	TGTGCCAGCAGCTTAGGAAGCGGGAAGGGGGAGCTGTTTTTT	CASSLGSGKGELFF
-	-	TRBV7-8	TRBJ1-2	TGTGCCAGCTCACAGGGAGCTAACTATGGCTACACCTTC	CASSQGANYGYTF
-	-	TRBV19	TRBJ2-7	TGTGCCAGTAGTCAGGGGACGTCGTACAGCTACGAGCAGTACTTC	CASSQGTSYSYEQYF
-	-	TRBV2	TRBJ1-2	TGTGCCAGCAGTACAACACGGGATAATAGGGGCTACACCTTC	CASSTTRDNRGYTF
-	-	TRBV19	TRBJ2-1	TGTGCCACCCAAATCCACGGGTACAATGAGCAGTTCTTC	CATQIHGYNEQFF
-	-	TRBV27	TRBJ2-3	TGTGCCAGCAGTTTGGGATTCGACACAGATACGCAGTATTTT	CASSLGFDTDTQYF
-	TRBD1	TRBV27	TRBJ1-1	TGTGCCAGCAGTTCCCACAGACAGGGCCAGAACCCAGCTTTCTTT	CASSSHRQGQNPAFF
-	-	TRBV15	TRBJ1-4	TGTGCCACCAGCATGACAGGAGTTAATGAAAAACTGTTTTTT	CATSMTGVNEKLFF
-	TRBD1	TRBV9	TRBJ2-3	TGTGCCAGAGGACAGGGGCCTACTAGCACAGATACGCAGTATTTT	CARGQGPTSTDTQYF
-	-	TRBV28	TRBJ1-2	TGTGCCAGCACTCCCGACGGAGCTAACTATGGCTACACCTTC	CASTPDGANYGYTF
-	TRBD1	TRBV7-6	TRBJ1-3	TGTGCCAGCAGCGCAAATCGACAGGGGACTGGAAACACCATATATTTT	CASSANRQGTGNTIYF
few	-	TRBV28	TRBJ1-2	TGTGCCAGCAGTGAAAGTGGGAGTTTGGGCAGTCTTCCTGTCTATGGCTACACCTTC	CASSESGSLGSLPVYGYTF
-	TRBD2	TRBV28	TRBJ2-5	TGTGCCAGCAGTACCCGGACTAGCCTCCAAGAGACCCAGTACTTC	CASSTRTSLQETQYF
-	TRBD1	TRBV15	TRBJ2-2	TGTGCCACCAGCAGAGGTGGGACAGGGAACACCGGGGAGCTGTTTTTT	CATSRGGTGNTGELFF
once	TRBD1	TRBV19	TRBJ2-7	TGTGCCAGTAGGGAGGACAGGGGGGAGCAGTACTTC	CASREDRGEQYF
-	-	TRBV25-1	TRBJ2-6	TGTGCCAGCAGTGAAAAGCGTCACTCTGGGGCCAACGTCCTGACTTTC	CASSEKRHSGANVLTF
-	-	TRBV29-1	TRBJ1-1	TGCAGCGTTGGCCGGGGGGCGAGAACTGAAGCTTTCTTT	CSVGRGARTEAFF
-	TRBD1	TRBV28	TRBJ2-7	TGTGCCAGCAGTATGCCGGACAGGGGGCTCTCCTACGAGCAGTACTTC	CASSMPDRGLSYEQYF
-	TRBD1	TRBV18	TRBJ1-2	TGTGCCAGCTCACCCACCTCGGGACAGAACTATGGCTACACCTTC	CASSPTSGQNYGYTF
-	TRBD2	TRBV9	TRBJ2-1	TGTGCCAGCAGCGCCCCCCCGGGGGTAGCGGGAGTAGGTGAGCAGTTCTTC	CASSAPPGVAGVGEQFF
-	-	TRBV5-6	TRBJ2-3	TGTGCCAGCAGCTTGCGTAGTGCAGATACGCAGTATTTT	CASSLRSADTQYF
-	-	TRBV28	TRBJ2-5	TGTGCCAGCAGTTTAGGAGGGGTCGAGACCCAGTACTTC	CASSLGGVETQYF
-	-	TRBV6-1	TRBJ2-7	TGTGCCAGCAGTGAGTCAGCCTTCGAGCAGTACTTC	CASSESAFEQYF
-	-	TRBV9	TRBJ1-3	TGTGCCAGCAGCGCGGTGCCCGACTCTGGAAACACCATATATTTT	CASSAVPDSGNTIYF
-	-	TRBV10-3	TRBJ2-4	TGTGCCAAACAAGGAAAAAAAAAGGGCGGAGACGGGGAAAACATTCAGTACTTC	CAKQGKKKGGDGENIQYF
-	-	TRBV2	TRBJ2-7	TGTGCCAGCAGTTCCCGTCCCTACGAGCAGTACTTC	CASSSRPYEQYF
once	-	TRBV30	TRBJ1-2	TGTGCCTGGACGGCAGGGTACCGCTATGGCTACACCTTC	CAWTAGYRYGYTF
-	TRBD2	TRBV4-1	TRBJ2-3	TGCGCCAGCGGTCCCGCTGCTAGCGGTATTAGCACAGATACGCAGTATTTT	CASGPAASGISTDTQYF
few	-	TRBV20-1	TRBJ1-1	TGCAGAGCGACAGTGGGCACTGAAGCTTTCTTT	CRATVGTEAFF
-	TRBD2	TRBV28	TRBJ2-2	TGTGCCAGCAGCTCCCAATCGGTACGAGCGGGAGTCACCGGGGAGCTGTTTTTT	CASSSQSVRAGVTGELFF
once	-	TRBV18	TRBJ1-5	TGTGCCAGCTCACCAACCGACACCAATCAGCCCCAGCATTTT	CASSPTDTNQPQHF
-	-	TRBV28	TRBJ1-1	TGTGCCAGCAGTACAGGCGGGAACACTGAAGCTTTCTTT	CASSTGGNTEAFF
-	TRBD1	TRBV27	TRBJ1-4	TGTGCCAGCAGTGCAGGGACAGGGTTAGAGGAAAAACTGTTTTTT	CASSAGTGLEEKLFF
-	-	TRBV10-2	TRBJ2-3	TGCGCCAGCAGTGAGAGGGATACGCAGTATTTT	CASSERDTQYF
once	TRBD1	TRBV2	TRBJ2-7	TGTGCCAGCAGGAAGGGACAGGGCTTGGAAATCCACGAGCAGTACTTC	CASRKGQGLEIHEQYF
-	-	TRBV9	TRBJ2-3	TGTGCCAGCAGCGCGAGGATGGGCACAGATACGCAGTATTTT	CASSARMGTDTQYF
-	-	TRBV5-1	TRBJ2-4	TGCGCCAGCAGCTTGTTACAGGGCGGAAACATTCAGTACTTC	CASSLLQGGNIQYF
-	-	TRBV6-1	TRBJ2-5	TGTGCCAGCAGTGTCACGGTGGCGGAGACCCAGTACTTC	CASSVTVAETQYF
-	-	TRBV19	TRBJ1-2	TGTGCCACCAACGAACGGATTAACTATGGCTACACCTTC	CATNERINYGYTF
-	-	TRBV7-3	TRBJ2-3	TGTGCCAGCAGCTTGCAAGCTAGCACAGATACGCAGTATTTT	CASSLQASTDTQYF